Described below is a single T cell receptor beta chain sequence and its context. Antigen specificity is unknown. This record belongs to a study of early T cells in non-severe SARS-CoV-2 infection. The CDR3 is 16 amino acids. From germline, CDR1 is DFQATT and CDR2 SNEGSKA (reference sequence). Trimming removed 6 bases at V and 6 bases at J, with 27 bases between. Regarding the study as a whole: Anti-spike CD8 responses were favored by VDJdb matching, which missed private and CD4 specificities.

Unique molecular identifiers were added to individual cDNA molecules. Each CDR3 protein gets one entry after TCRdb re-called the 5' RACE reads with MiXCR. This table holds 60,000 to 70,000 distinct CDR3 sequences, 4.9% found once. The chain uses TRBV20-1 and TRBJ2-7, with D perhaps matching TRBD2 (6 bases). The sequenced sample was whole blood. The clonotype was recovered from an adult who was a healthcare worker with PCR-confirmed SARS-CoV-2 infection or an uninfected control (not recorded which). Written as DNA, the CDR3 is TGCAGTGCCCGCAGGTTTGCGCGGGACTTCCAAAGCGAGCAGTACTTC. Translation: CSARRFARDFQSEQYF.